A selection of T cell receptor beta chains follows, all from one sample in a study of control samples from healthy donors and cancer patients. TCRdb keeps only in-frame clones here, not all; method: immunoSEQ multiplex PCR. The sample records around 130,000 clones, over 75% being singletons. The material sequenced was blood. The receptor source for this set is a man aged 50-59 years in good health. Both conserved end residues are part of each CDR3. D genes are given only for firm matches. The size of a clone is reported for some rows only, either as once, few or many, or as a class for expanded clones.

TRBJ2-2	TRBV19	.	.	11	TGTGCCAGTAGTATGACCGGGACGGTGTTTTTT	CASSMTGTVFF
TRBJ2-7	TRBV29-1	.	.	12	TGCAGCGCTACGTCCTGGATTGGTACCCCGTCCTTC	CSATSWIGTPSF
TRBJ2-7	TRBV27	.	.	13	TGTGCCAGCAGGGGTCATATGGACTACGAGCAGTACTTC	CASRGHMDYEQYF
TRBJ2-3	TRBV5-1	.	TRBD1	15	TGCGCCAGCAGCTTATTCGGACAGGCCACAGATACGCAGTATTTT	CASSLFGQATDTQYF
TRBJ2-1	TRBV4-2	once	TRBD2	15	TGTGCCAGCAGGCAAACTAGCGGGGAGCCCAATGAGCAGTTCTTC	CASRQTSGEPNEQFF
TRBJ1-1	TRBV6-5	.	TRBD1	14	TGTGCCAGCAGTACGACAGGGGTCGGGACTGAAGCTTTCTTT	CASSTTGVGTEAFF
TRBJ2-4	TRBV7-2	.	.	16	TGTGCCAGCAGCTTCGGCAGCGCATTAGCCAAAAACATTCAGTACTTC	CASSFGSALAKNIQYF
TRBJ2-3	TRBV6-5	once	.	14	TGTGCCATCCCGGGACCTTTAAGCACAGATACGCAGTATTTT	CAIPGPLSTDTQYF
TRBJ1-3	TRBV6-5	.	.	15	TGTGCCAGCAGAGACCGATACTACTCTGGAAACACCATATATTTT	CASRDRYYSGNTIYF
TRBJ1-2	TRBV20-1	.	.	11	TGCAGCCCAAAGAATCGGGATGGCTACACCTTC	CSPKNRDGYTF
TRBJ2-7	TRBV28	.	TRBD1	16	TGTGCCAGCAGAATCCTCGGACAGGGGAGGTCCTACGAGCAGTACTTC	CASRILGQGRSYEQYF
TRBJ1-6	TRBV6-6	.	.	13	TGTGCCAGCCATGGGGGGAATAATTCACCCCTCCACTTT	CASHGGNNSPLHF
TRBJ2-1	TRBV6-1	.	.	14	TGTGCCAGCAGTGAAGATGTTTCAGGTAATGAGCAGTTCTTC	CASSEDVSGNEQFF
TRBJ1-5	TRBV2	.	.	15	TGTGCCAGCACTGGGACCGGTTATAGCAATCAGCCCCAGCATTTT	CASTGTGYSNQPQHF
TRBJ2-1	TRBV4-2	.	TRBD2	19	TGTGCCAGCAGCCAAGTAACCAGCGGGGGGGCCTTCTCGGGTCATGAGCAGTTCTTC	CASSQVTSGGAFSGHEQFF
TRBJ2-3	TRBV5-1	.	TRBD2	17	TGCGCCAGCAGCTTGGCGGGTAGCGGGGGGGCTACAGATACGCAGTATTTT	CASSLAGSGGATDTQYF
TRBJ2-7	TRBV29-1	.	TRBD1	17	TGCAGCGTTGAAGATAGCCGGGACAGCAGATGGTCCTACGAGCAGTACTTC	CSVEDSRDSRWSYEQYF
TRBJ1-2	TRBV7-2	.	.	14	TGTGCCAGCAGCTTACTCCTGGCAGGTGGGGGCTACACCTTC	CASSLLLAGGGYTF
TRBJ2-1	TRBV10-1	.	TRBD2	17	TGCGCCAGCAACGAGCCCGGACTAGCGGGGGGCCTTAATGAGCAGTTCTTC	CASNEPGLAGGLNEQFF
TRBJ2-7	TRBV12-3/TRBV12-4	.	TRBD1	12	TGTGCCAGCAAAACAGGGGCTAACGAGCAGTACTTC	CASKTGANEQYF
TRBJ1-1	TRBV19	.	.	13	TGTGCCAGTAGTATACTGCCAGACACTGAAGCTTTCTTT	CASSILPDTEAFF
TRBJ2-3	TRBV9	.	.	14	TGTGCCAGCAGCGTTGTGCTAGGCACAGATACGCAGTATTTT	CASSVVLGTDTQYF
TRBJ1-1	TRBV3-1/TRBV3-2	.	TRBD1	14	TGTGCCAGCAGCCAAAGACAGGGTTTCACTGAAGCTTTCTTT	CASSQRQGFTEAFF
TRBJ1-2	TRBV5-1	.	.	15	TGCGCCAGCAGCTTCGGCGCGGGCTTTAACTATGGCTACACCTTC	CASSFGAGFNYGYTF
TRBJ2-5	TRBV5-4	.	.	14	TGTGCCAGCAGCCGAAAGGGGGGGTGGGAGACCCAGTACTTC	CASSRKGGWETQYF
TRBJ1-3	TRBV3-1/TRBV3-2	.	.	12	TGTGCCAGCAGCCAAGCCGGAAACACCATATATTTT	CASSQAGNTIYF
TRBJ2-2	TRBV9	.	.	15	TGTGCCAGCAGCGCACGGGACTCTCCCACCGGGGAGCTGTTTTTT	CASSARDSPTGELFF
TRBJ1-5	TRBV7-2	.	.	16	TGTGCCAGCAGCTTTTCGACGGGGTATAGCAATCAGCCCCAGCATTTT	CASSFSTGYSNQPQHF
TRBJ2-7	TRBV5-1	.	.	14	TGCGCCAGCAGCTTAGAGGGGGGGATCCACGAGCAGTACTTC	CASSLEGGIHEQYF
TRBJ2-3	TRBV5-4	.	TRBD2	16	TGTGCCAGCAGCTTGTCCCTAGCGGGGGGGACAGATACGCAGTATTTT	CASSLSLAGGTDTQYF